The 20 T cell receptor beta chains below come from one sample, sequenced in a study of T cells in Graves' hyperthyroidism and ophthalmopathy. TCR beta CDR3 regions were amplified from RNA. First-round RT-PCR of the TCR CDR3 relied on the HTBI primer set. One entry per CDR3 protein, called by TCRdb with MiXCR from the multiplex PCR reads. The sample shows 350,000 or so distinct CDR3 sequences, around 18% of them seen only once. Sequenced material: blood. The receptors were sampled from a middle-aged woman with Graves' ophthalmopathy.

There are many counts of this clonotype. The CDR3 is CASSYTQETQYF. The CDR3 DNA is TGTGCCAGCAGTTACACCCAAGAGACCCAGTACTTC. The J gene is TRBJ2-5, the V gene TRBV6-2 or TRBV6-3, with D unclear. The CDR3 length is 12 residues. The V end lost 2 bases, the J end lost 1 base, and 2 bases lay between the germline ends. The V gene's germline CDR1 is MNHEY and CDR2 SVGEGT.

This clonotype was counted many times. The rearrangement uses TRBV12-3 or TRBV12-4 and TRBJ1-2, with 10 bases lining up with TRBD1. V shed 5 bases and J 6 bases; nucleotides not matched to a gene: 9. The CDR3 covers 15 residues. The CDR3 region is CASSPAGQGTDGYTF. The CDR3 region has the DNA TGTGCCAGCAGTCCCGCGGGACAGGGGACAGATGGCTACACCTTC.

J is TRBJ2-5 and V is TRBV27, with 12 bases that match TRBD2. With V trimmed by 9 bases and J by 3 bases, 2 bases remained unmatched. Germline V gene sequence: CDR1 MNHEY, CDR2 SMNVEV (reference sequence). CDR3 length: 13 amino acids. The CDR3: CARLAGGKETQYF. CDR3 nucleotides: TGTGCCAGACTAGCGGGAGGAAAAGAGACCCAGTACTTC.

The chain carries TRBV12-3 or TRBV12-4 and TRBJ1-5, with 7 nucleotides matching TRBD1. The CDR3 contains 14 residues. The J segment lost 4 bases and the V segment lost 7 bases, leaving 7 bases of the junction unmatched. CDR3 nucleotides: TGTGCCAGCACCGTGGGACAGCGGAATCAGCCCCAGCATTTT. Amino acid sequence: CASTVGQRNQPQHF.

The CDR3 reads CARTLGSGNTIYF. CDR3 bases: TGTGCCAGAACACTGGGGTCTGGAAACACCATATATTTT. This chain links TRBV12-3 or TRBV12-4 with TRBJ1-3; D uncertain. V was trimmed by 9 bases and J by 1 base, leaving 10 bases between them. CDR3 length equals 13 residues.

This clonotype was counted at least ten times. The V gene is TRBV2, the J gene TRBJ2-5; 7 nucleotides match TRBD1. The CDR3 extends over 13 amino acids. Trimming cost V 4 bases and J 7 bases; bases outside gene matches: 6. Germline V gene sequence: CDR1 SNHLY, CDR2 FYNNEI. CDR3 sequence (DNA): TGTGCCAGCAGTGCAGGGACAGCGAGGACCCAGTACTTC. This codes for CASSAGTARTQYF.

This clonotype was recorded at least ten times. The V call is TRBV7-2, the J call TRBJ2-7; TRBD2 agrees at 11 bases. Germline CDR1 and CDR2: SGHTA and FQGNSA. The CDR3 consists of 15 residues. The V and J ends lost 8 bases and 0 bases, in that order; junction bases with no gene match: 6. CDR3 amino acids: CASRLLAGASYEQYF. CDR3 DNA: TGTGCCAGCCGATTACTAGCGGGGGCCTCCTACGAGCAGTACTTC.

In the case of this clonotype: The germline gene is not matched at one end of the junction; a read error may be the cause. The chain has TRBV28 and TRBJ2-2; 8 bases match TRBD2. The CDR3 contains 15 residues. Germline V gene data show CDR1 as MDHEN and CDR2 as SYDVKM. Here the CDR3 reads CASSLNSGSTGELLF. In nucleotides, the CDR3 is TGTGCCAGCAGTTTAAACAGCGGGAGTACCGGGGAGCTGCTTTTT. Using reference TRBV28 and TRBJ2-2 for the parts outside the CDR3, the full variable domain is DVKVTQSSRYLVKRTGEKVFLECVQDMDHENMFWYRQDPGLGLRLIYFSYDVKMKEKGDIPEGYSVSREKKERFSLILESASTNQTSMYLCASSLNSGSTGELLFGEGSRLTVL.

This clonotype was recorded at least ten times. This sequence joins TRBV12-3 or TRBV12-4 and TRBJ1-5, with TRBD1 identical over 8 bases. There are 14 residues in the CDR3. J was trimmed by 5 bases and V by 6 bases; bases with no gene match: 6. In DNA form, the CDR3 reads TGTGCCAGCAGCCAAACAGGGGGGGATCAGCCCCAGCATTTT. Its translation is CASSQTGGDQPQHF.

A note on this clonotype: A read error may be the cause here, since a much bigger clone is one base away. The CDR3 ends on some other residue instead of the conserved phenylalanine or tryptophan, so this is likely a read error. This chain links TRBV6-4 with TRBJ2-2; D is tentatively TRBD1 or TRBD2 (5 bases each). The CDR3 has 16 amino acids. Per germline, CDR1 MRHNA and CDR2 SNTAGT. V was trimmed by 1 base and J by 1 base, leaving 10 bases between them. CDR3 DNA sequence: TGTGCCAGCAGTGACTTCGGTGGGGGGAACACCGGGGAGCTGTTTATT. Its translation: CASSDFGGGNTGELFI.

This clonotype was picked up many times. The V gene is TRBV11-2, the J gene TRBJ1-3, with TRBD1 matching 7 bases. The junction had 6 bases not matched to a gene; V was cut back by 0 bases and J by 4 bases. The germline CDR1 and CDR2 sequences are SGHAT and FQNNGV. The CDR3 sequence is 16 residues long. The CDR3 nucleotides read TGTGCCAGCAGCTTAGATTCGGCAGGGGGAGGAAACACCATATATTTT. Its protein product is CASSLDSAGGGNTIYF.

This clonotype was seen at least ten times. V is TRBV5-1 and J is TRBJ1-1, with D perhaps TRBD1 (5 bases). Trimming pared 0 bases from V and 4 bases from J, leaving 13 bases between. This CDR3 spans 15 amino acids. The germline V gene encodes CDR1 SGHRS and CDR2 YFSETQ. The CDR3 DNA is TGCGCCAGCAGCTTGGCACTGGGTCAGGGCACTGAAGCTTTCTTT. Protein sequence: CASSLALGQGTEAFF.

The chain joins TRBV28 to TRBJ2-5; 11 positions agree with TRBD1. In germline, CDR1 is MDHEN, CDR2 SYDVKM. There are 16 residues in the CDR3. The junction had 8 bases not matched to a gene; V was cut back by 3 bases and J by 5 bases. CDR3 amino acids: CASSLVGTGGIETQYF. DNA of the CDR3: TGTGCCAGCAGTTTGGTCGGGACAGGGGGTATCGAGACCCAGTACTTC.

V is TRBV25-1 and J is TRBJ2-5, with TRBD1 matching 10 bases. CDR3 size: 15 residues. With 6 bases clipped from V and 5 bases from J, the junction kept 9 bases outside the gene matches. The germline V gene encodes CDR1 MGHDK and CDR2 SYGVNS. Here the CDR3 DNA reads TGTGCCAGCAGCCGAGACAGGGGGCCGAGTGAGACCCAGTACTTC. Residues: CASSRDRGPSETQYF.

This clonotype occurred many times. The chain couples TRBV11-1 to TRBJ1-1; D perhaps matches TRBD1 (6 bases). Looked up from germline, CDR1 is SGHAT and CDR2 is FQDESV (reference sequence). This CDR3 comprises 16 residues. The V and J ends lost 5 bases and 0 bases respectively, with 16 bases between them. CDR3 DNA sequence: TGTGCCAGCAGCCCATGGACAGTTTTGATGAACACTGAAGCTTTCTTT. Translation gives CASSPWTVLMNTEAFF.

A note on this clonotype: Just one base apart from a much larger clone, this may be a read error. The DNA of the CDR3 is TGTGCCAGCAGGTCTAGCAGGAGGGGTGTAAATGAGCAGTTCTTC. Its translation: CASRSSRRGVNEQFF. V usage is TRBV27 and J usage is TRBJ2-1; tentative D call: TRBD2 (6 bases). This CDR3 has 15 residues. CDR1 MNHEY and CDR2 SMNVEV come from the germline V gene (reference sequence). Trimming removed 6 bases from V and 7 bases from J, with 19 bases in between.

This clonotype was seen repeatedly, ten times or more. The rearrangement joins TRBV6-5 to TRBJ2-4; 7 bases are shared with TRBD2. J gave up 0 bases and V 6 bases, and 2 bases lay outside the gene matches. The germline V gene has CDR1 MNHEY and CDR2 SVGAGI. The CDR3 runs 14 residues. The CDR3 sequence is CASRGGVAKNIQYF. The CDR3 DNA reads as TGTGCCAGCAGGGGGGGGGTAGCCAAAAACATTCAGTACTTC.

This clonotype has at least ten counts. The V gene is TRBV7-9, the J gene TRBJ1-1; tentatively, D is TRBD1 (5 bases). The CDR3 extends over 15 amino acids. Germline CDR1 reads SEHNR; CDR2 reads FQNEAQ (reference sequence). V gave up 6 bases and J gave up 0 bases, with 14 bases separating them. Written as DNA, the CDR3 is TGTGCCAGCAGGTCCGGGACCGATTTGAACACTGAAGCTTTCTTT. It codes for CASRSGTDLNTEAFF.

The rearrangement links TRBV4-1 to TRBJ2-7; a weak D match, TRBD2 (6 bases). In germline, CDR1 is MGHRA, CDR2 YSYEKL. This CDR3 contains 15 residues. V was cut by 1 base and J by 3 bases, with 13 bases left in between. The DNA for the CDR3 is TGCGCCAGCAGCCAAGGTTACTGGGGGGACTACGAGCAGTACTTC. Amino acid sequence: CASSQGYWGDYEQYF.

There are many counts of this clonotype. V usage is TRBV12-3 or TRBV12-4 and J usage is TRBJ2-7; no definite D call. The CDR3 contains 12 residues. V lost 3 bases to trimming and J lost 5 bases, with 8 bases between them. The CDR3 loop is CASSFRQDEQYF. DNA for the CDR3: TGTGCCAGCAGTTTCAGACAAGACGAGCAGTACTTC.